In this sample, the clone carrying this T cell receptor beta chain turned up a few times. The antigen remains undetermined. One entry per CDR3 protein results from TCRdb running MiXCR on the PCR reads. This sample has approximately 93,000 distinct CDR3 sequences, with 25% found just once. Sorted naive CD8 T cells were those defined as CD8+CD4-CCR7+CD45RA+. This sample is drawn from a study of molecular identifiers for immune sequencing clone quantification. Study background: Within a replicate experiment, RNA obtained from either about 20,000 or 100,000 naive CD8 cells was divided into five aliquots, and four of those aliquots were then sequenced.

Study conclusions and caveats: Spiked TCR RNA from one Jurkat cell reportedly showed up when mixed among one million naive cells. Effector cells had over 98% of their molecules in clones above 20 RNA copies, while naive cells had under 1%.

The CDR3 sequence is 17 residues long. Germline lookup yields CDR1 LGHNA and CDR2 YSLEER. The ends were cut back, 2 bases at V and 3 bases at J, with 17 bases in the middle. This sequence originates from a human donor in good health. Some libraries in this study had Jurkat cell RNA spiked in. The rearrangement links TRBV4-3 to TRBJ1-5; D is perhaps TRBD1 (6 bases). The source material was naive CD8+ T cells from blood, with Jurkat cell RNA spiked in. As to subset: FACS-sorted CD8+CD4-CCR7+CD45RA+ naive T cells. Here the CDR3 DNA reads TGCGCCAGCAGCCAAACTTTGGGAACAGGGTACAATCAGCCCCAGCATTTT. Translation gives CASSQTLGTGYNQPQHF.